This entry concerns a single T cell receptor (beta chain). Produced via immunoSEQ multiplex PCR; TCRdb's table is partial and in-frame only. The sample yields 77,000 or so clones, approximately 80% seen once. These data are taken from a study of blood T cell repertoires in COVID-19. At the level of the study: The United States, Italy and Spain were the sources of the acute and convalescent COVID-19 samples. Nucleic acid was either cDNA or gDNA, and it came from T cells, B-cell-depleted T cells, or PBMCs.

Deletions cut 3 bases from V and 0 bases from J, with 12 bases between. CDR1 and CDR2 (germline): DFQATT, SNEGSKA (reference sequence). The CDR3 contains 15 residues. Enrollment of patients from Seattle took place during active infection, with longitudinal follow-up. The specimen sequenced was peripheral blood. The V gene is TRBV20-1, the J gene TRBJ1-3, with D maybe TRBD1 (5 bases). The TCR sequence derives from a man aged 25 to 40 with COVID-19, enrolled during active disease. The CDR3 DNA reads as TGCAGTGCTAGTCGCAGGGCCTTCTCTGGAAACACCATATATTTT. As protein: CSASRRAFSGNTIYF.